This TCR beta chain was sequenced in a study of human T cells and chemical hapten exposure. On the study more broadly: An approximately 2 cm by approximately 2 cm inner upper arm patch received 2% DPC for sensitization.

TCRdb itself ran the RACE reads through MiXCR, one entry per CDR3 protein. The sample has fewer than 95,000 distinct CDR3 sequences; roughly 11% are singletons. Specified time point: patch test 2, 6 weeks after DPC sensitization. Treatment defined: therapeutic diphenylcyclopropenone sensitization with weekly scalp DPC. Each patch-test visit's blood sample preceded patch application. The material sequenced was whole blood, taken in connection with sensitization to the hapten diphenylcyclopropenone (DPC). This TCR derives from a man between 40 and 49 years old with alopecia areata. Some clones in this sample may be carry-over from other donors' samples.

CDR3 in amino acids: CASSASGAGEQYF. The CDR3 bases are TGTGCCAGCAGCGCATCGGGAGCGGGCGAGCAGTACTTC. The rearrangement links TRBV7-8 to TRBJ2-7; a weak D match, TRBD2 (6 bases). Germline-derived CDR1 and CDR2 are SGHVS and FQNEAQ. The CDR3 is 13 residues long. The V gene lost 5 bases and the J gene lost 6 bases, with 14 bases spanning the gap.